The next 25 T cell receptor beta chains were all read from a single sample in a study of T cells in Graves' hyperthyroidism and ophthalmopathy. Amplification yielded TCR beta CDR3 regions, with RNA transcripts as the source. In the first-round RT-PCR of the TCR CDR3, the HTBI primer set was used. TCRdb called the multiplex PCR reads again in MiXCR, with one record for every CDR3 protein. The sample records roughly 570,000 distinct CDR3 sequences, roughly 46% being singletons. The sample taken for sequencing was peripheral blood or thyroid tissue (not recorded which). The receptor set was obtained from an adult woman with Graves' disease, either hyperthyroidism or ophthalmopathy (not recorded which).

Only a few counts were recorded for this clonotype. One end of the junction does not line up with germline, which may come from a read error. V usage is TRBV2 and J usage is TRBJ1-6; TRBD1 aligns across 7 bases. The length of the CDR3 is 14 residues. Germline V gene data show CDR1 as SNHLY and CDR2 as FYNNEI. CDR3 DNA sequence: TGTGCCAGTAGTGAACGGGGACAGAATTCACCCCTCCACTTT. Amino acid sequence: CASSERGQNSPLHF.

V and J are TRBV29-1 and TRBJ2-7; a weak D match, TRBD1 (6 bases). The CDR3 is 13 amino acids. CDR1 and CDR2 from the germline V gene are SQVTM and ANQGSEA. V was shortened by 7 bases and J by 1 base, with 14 bases between the two germline ends. The CDR3 loop reads CSALTGLSYEQYF. The DNA for the CDR3 is TGCAGCGCCTTGACAGGTTTGTCCTACGAGCAGTACTTC.

This clonotype was observed a few times. The rearrangement joins TRBV6-5 to TRBJ2-2; D is uncertain. The germline V and J ends were trimmed by 5 bases and 7 bases, with 11 bases remaining between them. CDR3 size: 13 residues. Per germline, CDR1 MNHEY and CDR2 SVGAGI. CDR3 loop: CASSRSSFGELFF. CDR3 in DNA: TGTGCCAGCAGTCGCTCTAGTTTCGGGGAGCTGTTTTTT.

This clonotype was counted ten times or more. CDR3 sequence: CASSYSRTGYLAQHF. CDR3 DNA: TGTGCCAGCAGTTATTCCCGGACAGGATATTTGGCCCAGCATTTT. The rearrangement links TRBV6-5 to TRBJ1-5; 7 bases line up with TRBD1. There are 15 residues in the CDR3. Germline CDR1 and CDR2: MNHEY and SVGAGI. With 3 bases clipped from V and 11 bases from J, the junction kept 13 bases outside the gene matches.

This clonotype showed up many times. V usage is TRBV7-9 and J usage is TRBJ1-4; 8 positions match TRBD1. The CDR3 totals 18 residues. The germline V gene has CDR1 SEHNR and CDR2 FQNEAQ (reference sequence). With 3 bases clipped from V and 3 bases from J, the junction kept 12 bases outside the gene matches. The CDR3 region has the DNA TGTGCCAGCAGCTTCGCCTACGGAGGGACAGGCTCTAATGAAAAACTGTTTTTT. Translation gives CASSFAYGGTGSNEKLFF.

The J gene is TRBJ2-2, the V gene TRBV25-1, with TRBD2 matching 10 bases. The CDR3 spans 14 residues. Per the germline V gene, CDR1 is MGHDK and CDR2 is SYGVNS. V lost 8 bases, J lost 5 bases, and 5 bases stayed unmatched. The CDR3 DNA reads TGTGCCAGCCCTAGCGGGAGTGGGACCGGGGAGCTGTTTTTT. Translated, it gives CASPSGSGTGELFF. Looking up the rest from reference TRBV25-1 and TRBJ2-2 gives the full variable domain: EADIYQTPRYLVIGTGKKITLECSQTMGHDKMYWYQQDPGMELHLIHYSYGVNSTEKGDLSSESTVSRIRTEHFPLTLESARPSHTSQYLCASPSGSGTGELFFGEGSRLTVL.

The sample holds many counts of this clonotype. This chain links TRBV29-1 with TRBJ2-5, with TRBD2 matching 11 bases. V shed 6 bases, J shed 5 bases, and the junction held 8 bases outside the gene matches. The CDR3 runs 14 residues. The germline V gene has CDR1 SQVTM and CDR2 ANQGSEA. The CDR3 region has the DNA TGCAGCGTCTGTACTAGCGGGAGCGGGGAGACCCAGTACTTC. Protein sequence: CSVCTSGSGETQYF.

This clonotype appeared many times. V is TRBV7-2 and J is TRBJ2-7; D not resolved. The CDR3 extends over 13 amino acids. V was trimmed by 5 bases and J by 3 bases, leaving 11 bases between them. Germline V gene data show CDR1 as SGHTA and CDR2 as FQGNSA. The CDR3: CASSLGSIYEQYF. The CDR3 region has the DNA TGTGCCAGCAGCCTAGGATCGATCTACGAGCAGTACTTC.

A note on this clonotype: Mismatch with germline at one junction end may stem from a read error. The chain combines TRBV7-9 with TRBJ2-7, with TRBD2 as a possible D gene (5 bases). Germline assignment: CDR1 SEHNR and CDR2 FQNEAQ (reference sequence). The CDR3 loop spans 12 amino acids. As DNA, the CDR3 is TGTGCCAGCAGCTTAAACACCGGGGAGCTGTACTTC. Amino acid sequence: CASSLNTGELYF. Full variable domain (rest looked up from reference TRBV7-9 and TRBJ2-7): DTGVSQNPRHKITKRGQNVTFRCDPISEHNRLYWYRQTLGQGPEFLTYFQNEAQLEKSRLLSDRFSAERPKGSFSTLEIQRTEQGDSAMYLCASSLNTGELYFGPGTRLTVT.

Many counts were recorded for this clonotype. The chain is built from TRBV4-1 and TRBJ1-2; no firm D call. The V and J ends lost 1 base and 1 base respectively, with 16 bases between them. CDR1 MGHRA and CDR2 YSYEKL come from the germline V gene. This CDR3 has 17 residues. CDR3 coding DNA: TGCGCCAGCAGCCAAGCACCAGCCCGTGGCAGTAACTATGGCTACACCTTC. Translation: CASSQAPARGSNYGYTF.

The V call is TRBV2, the J call TRBJ2-5, with D hard to call. This CDR3 spans 14 amino acids. Trimming pared 6 bases from V and 4 bases from J, leaving 15 bases between. Germline CDR1 SNHLY, CDR2 FYNNEI. CDR3 coding DNA: TGTGCCAGCAGACTCCGGACCACGTTAGAGACCCAGTACTTC. Its protein product is CASRLRTTLETQYF.

In its sample, this clonotype was seen many times. This chain uses TRBV6-5 with TRBJ1-2; no firm D call. The V gene lost 5 bases and the J gene lost 0 bases, with 7 bases spanning the gap. The CDR3 totals 13 residues. Germline V gives CDR1 MNHEY, CDR2 SVGAGI. CDR3 region: CASSLLANYGYTF. Written as DNA, the CDR3 is TGTGCCAGCAGTCTACTAGCTAACTATGGCTACACCTTC.

The table lists this clonotype with a few counts. The chain joins TRBV6-1 to TRBJ2-7; D remains unclear. With 5 bases removed from V and 3 bases from J, the gap between germline ends came to 11 bases. Germline CDR1 is MNHNS and CDR2 is SASEGT. The CDR3 is 13 amino acids. CDR3 nucleotides: TGTGCCAGCAGTAGCGTATTTAACTACGAGCAGTACTTC. As protein: CASSSVFNYEQYF.

This clonotype was observed many times. This sequence joins TRBV7-9 and TRBJ1-6, with 7 bases that match TRBD1. CDR1 and CDR2 from the germline V gene are SEHNR and FQNEAQ (reference sequence). The CDR3 length is 11 residues. Trimming cost V 7 bases and J 13 bases; bases outside gene matches: 4. CDR3 in DNA: TGTGCCAGCAACCGACAGGGTCCCCTCCACTTT. Translation gives CASNRQGPLHF.

The rearrangement links TRBV30 to TRBJ2-5; the D gene is possibly TRBD1 (6 bases). The CDR3 length is 11 residues. Germline V gene lookup returns CDR1 GTSNPN and CDR2 SVGIG (reference sequence). Deletions cut 7 bases from V and 2 bases from J, with 8 bases between. The CDR3 loop is CALGHQETQYF. The CDR3 DNA reads TGTGCCTTGGGACATCAAGAGACCCAGTACTTC.

This clonotype has at least ten counts. The chain carries TRBV9 and TRBJ2-7; D is unclear. This CDR3 is 14 amino acids long. Trimming removed 4 bases at V and 2 bases at J, with 13 bases between. The V gene's germline CDR1 is SGDLS and CDR2 YYNGEE. The CDR3: CASSNSDRTYEQYF. As DNA, the CDR3 is TGTGCCAGCAGCAACTCCGACCGAACCTACGAGCAGTACTTC.

This clonotype was found many times. The genes are TRBV5-6 and TRBJ2-7; 8 nucleotides align to TRBD2. Germline V CDR1 and CDR2: SGHDT, YYEEEE. Losses at the gene ends were 2 bases for V and 3 bases for J; bases not matched to a gene: 13. The length of the CDR3 is 17 residues. The CDR3 DNA follows: TGTGCCAGCAGCTTCCTCTCGGCGGGAGGCCCCGGCTACGAGCAGTACTTC. Its translation: CASSFLSAGGPGYEQYF.

The chain recombines TRBV20-1 with TRBJ2-5, with 7 bases lining up with TRBD1. The CDR3 has 15 residues. From germline, CDR1 is DFQATT and CDR2 SNEGSKA (reference sequence). The CDR3 DNA follows: TGCAGCCGACTCCGGGACAGAACAAACCAAGAGACCCAGTACTTC. This sequence encodes CSRLRDRTNQETQYF.

A single count supports this clonotype. The chain joins TRBV13 to TRBJ1-6; D call uncertain. The length of the CDR3 is 13 residues. The ends were cut back, 6 bases at V and 14 bases at J, with 17 bases in the middle. In germline, CDR1 is PRHDT, CDR2 FYEKMQ (reference sequence). The CDR3 sequence: CASSYETWRSLHF. The CDR3 nucleotides read TGTGCCAGCAGTTACGAGACCTGGAGATCCCTCCACTTT.

The rearrangement links TRBV11-2 to TRBJ2-5; D assignment may be TRBD1 or TRBD2 (5 bases each). This CDR3 spans 14 amino acids. Germline loops: CDR1 SGHAT, CDR2 FQNNGV. V was clipped by 5 bases and J by 4 bases, with 14 bases between them. The CDR3 DNA sequence: TGTGCCAGCAGCCTACGTGGTGGGACAGAGACCCAGTACTTC. It translates to CASSLRGGTETQYF.

The chain has TRBV29-1 and TRBJ2-7, with 13 bases fitting TRBD2. This CDR3 contains 14 residues. CDR1 is SQVTM, CDR2 ANQGSEA, per germline. Trimming cost V 6 bases and J 4 bases; bases outside gene matches: 6. The DNA for the CDR3 is TGCAGCGTCGGGGGACTAGCGGGACCGTACGAGCAGTACTTC. Translating gives CSVGGLAGPYEQYF.

This clonotype was seen ten or more times. This chain uses TRBV28 with TRBJ2-5; D is possibly TRBD1 (6 bases). The CDR3 length is 13 residues. Trimming pared 7 bases from V and 3 bases from J, leaving 12 bases between. Germline V gives CDR1 MDHEN, CDR2 SYDVKM. The CDR3, as DNA: TGTGCCAGCAAGCTAGAGGGGGAAGAGACCCAGTACTTC. Translating gives CASKLEGEETQYF.

This clonotype was detected many times. The chain has TRBV20-1 and TRBJ2-2, with 7 nucleotides matching TRBD1. V dropped 0 bases and J dropped 2; count of bases not matched to a gene: 15. The CDR3 consists of 19 residues. Germline CDR1 is DFQATT and CDR2 is SNEGSKA (reference sequence). This CDR3 reads CSARDHKSDRARNTGELFF. The CDR3 bases are TGCAGTGCTAGAGACCATAAATCCGACAGGGCACGAAACACCGGGGAGCTGTTTTTT.

A remark on this clonotype: One end of the junction varies from germline; a read error may be responsible. The DNA of the CDR3 is TGCAGTGCTGGCCGGGTCACCGGGGAGCCGTTTTTC. This translates into CSAGRVTGEPFF. The chain is built from TRBV20-1 and TRBJ2-2; D is perhaps TRBD2 (5 bases). CDR1 and CDR2 from the germline V gene are DFQATT and SNEGSKA (reference sequence). This CDR3 comprises 12 residues.

This clonotype occurred once. This may come from a read error, since a much larger clone is one base off. The chain links TRBV6-1 to TRBJ1-1; no reliable D call. The V gene lost 5 bases and the J gene lost 4 bases, with 14 bases spanning the gap. The CDR3 is made up of 14 amino acids. Germline-derived CDR1 and CDR2 are MNHNS and SASEGT. The CDR3 nucleotides are TGTGCCAGCAGTTCCGCCGACGAGATCACTGAAGCTTTCTTT. This encodes CASSSADEITEAFF.